Listed below are T cell receptor beta chains from one sample, sequenced in a study of tumor and adjacent non-tumor tissue in lung cancer. TCRdb recomputed calls from the multiplex PCR reads with MiXCR, one row per CDR3 protein. The sample includes some 95,000 distinct CDR3 sequences, 80% of them seen just once. The sequencing sample was made of distant non-tumor lung tissue. The receptors come from a man aged 55 to 69 with small cell lung cancer. Both conserved end residues are part of each CDR3. A D gene is named only where the DNA matches it firmly. Only part of the rows carry a size: once, few, many, or a class if the clone is expanded.

j_call,v_call,cdr3_length,d_call,clone_size,cdr3_nt,cdr3_aa
TRBJ2-1,TRBV10-3,12,.,.,TGTATCATCAATGGAGTAGCATATGAGCAGTTCTTC,CIINGVAYEQFF
TRBJ2-3,TRBV6-6,13,.,.,TGTGCCAGCAGTTGGGGCGAGGGCGATACGCAGTGTTTT,CASSWGEGDTQCF
TRBJ2-1,TRBV5-1,14,.,.,TGCGCCAGCAGCTTGAACAGTATCGCCGATGAGCAGTTCTTC,CASSLNSIADEQFF
TRBJ1-1,TRBV11-2,14,.,.,TGTGTCAGCATCGTCCCCCCCCACAGCACTGAAGCTTTCTTT,CVSIVPPHSTEAFF
TRBJ2-5,TRBV5-1,15,TRBD1,many,TGCGCCAGCTATATCGCGGCAGGGGGCGGAGAGACCCAGTACTTC,CASYIAAGGGETQYF
TRBJ2-7,TRBV6-1,14,.,many,TGTGCCAGCACCATTGGCGGGGATCTGGTCGAGCAGTACTTC,CASTIGGDLVEQYF
TRBJ1-2,TRBV20-1,12,.,.,TGCAGTGCTCGAAGCGAGACGAGGGGCTACACGTTC,CSARSETRGYTF
TRBJ1-2,TRBV6-5,16,TRBD1,.,TGTGTCAGCAGTTTCGTAACCGGGACAGGGGCCTATGGCTACACCTTC,CVSSFVTGTGAYGYTF
TRBJ2-1,TRBV29-1,16,.,once,TGCAGCGCTTGGGGCAGGAAGGAGTTGACCTACAATGAGCAGTTCTTC,CSAWGRKELTYNEQFF
TRBJ1-2,TRBV4-1,17,TRBD1,.,TGCGTCAGCAGCCACGAAGGAAAGCAGGGGGCCCACTATGGCCACACCTTC,CVSSHEGKQGAHYGHTF
TRBJ1-5,TRBV11-3,17,.,.,TGTGTCAGCAGAGAGGCTCGTGGTGGGACCCCGAGTCATAGGCAGCATTTT,CVSREARGGTPSHRQHF
TRBJ2-1,TRBV11-2,18,TRBD2,.,TGTGCCAGCAGCTTAGGAGAAGCGGGAGGCTACTATTACAATGAGCCGTTCTTC,CASSLGEAGGYYYNEPFF
TRBJ2-1,TRBV12-3/TRBV12-4,11,.,many,TGTGCCAGCAGTTTCATTAATGAGCAGTTCTTC,CASSFINEQFF
TRBJ1-1,TRBV6-5,14,.,.,TGTGCCAGCAGAACAGAGGGGGTGAACACTGAAGCATTCTTT,CASRTEGVNTEAFF
TRBJ2-7,TRBV7-9,13,.,once,TGTGCCAGCAGCACGCCGACTGACTACGAGCAGTACTTC,CASSTPTDYEQYF
TRBJ2-3,TRBV20-1,15,TRBD2,many,TGCAGTGCCACCTCGGGGCTAGCGGGAATGGATACGCAGTATTTT,CSATSGLAGMDTQYF
TRBJ2-2,TRBV11-3,13,.,.,TGTGCTAGCAGCCCGCGACGGGACGGGGAACTGTTATTT,CASSPRRDGELLF
TRBJ2-1,TRBV11-2,17,.,.,TGTGCCAGCGGCTCTGTGACAGCCCAGAGTTCCTACAATGAGCAGTTCTTC,CASGSVTAQSSYNEQFF
TRBJ1-1,TRBV11-2,14,.,.,TGTGCCAGCAGCCTAGCGCGTGGATCAGCTGCAGCTTTCTTT,CASSLARGSAAAFF
TRBJ2-1,TRBV12-3/TRBV12-4,15,.,.,TGTGCCAGCACCAAAGGGGGAATTCGCTACAATGAGCAGTTCTTC,CASTKGGIRYNEQFF
TRBJ2-5,TRBV10-3,15,.,.,TGTGCCAACAGTGAGGTAGGGGCCGTAAGGGAGACCCAGTACTTC,CANSEVGAVRETQYF
TRBJ2-1,TRBV4-1,14,.,.,TGTGCCAGCAGCCAAGTAACGAGTAGCGGTGAGCAGTTCTTC,CASSQVTSSGEQFF
TRBJ1-5,TRBV12-3/TRBV12-4,14,.,.,TGTGCCAGCAACCGACGTGGGGCAGGTCAGCCCCAGCATTTT,CASNRRGAGQPQHF
TRBJ1-1,TRBV14,16,TRBD1,many,TGTGCCAGCAGCCACCGTCCGGGACAGGGCCCCACTGAAGCTTTCTTT,CASSHRPGQGPTEAFF
TRBJ2-1,TRBV7-3,13,.,many,TGTGCCAGCAGCTTAACGACCGGTTCTGCGATGTTCTTC,CASSLTTGSAMFF
TRBJ1-5,TRBV6-1,14,TRBD1,.,TGTGCCAGCAGTGACAGGGGGGATGTGGTTACGCAGCATTTT,CASSDRGDVVTQHF
TRBJ1-1,TRBV10-3,12,.,.,TGTGCCATTAGGACAAACGGCACTGAAGCTTTCTTT,CAIRTNGTEAFF
TRBJ2-4,TRBV4-2,13,.,.,TGTGCCAGCAGCCCCGAAGAGGATAACATTCAGTACTTC,CASSPEEDNIQYF
TRBJ1-5,TRBV30,17,.,.,TGTGCCTGGTGTGTAAAAGGGGGGAAGAGGAGCAATCGGCCCCAGCATTTT,CAWCVKGGKRSNRPQHF
TRBJ2-1,TRBV5-1,12,.,.,TGCGCCAGCAGCTTGACGAACAATGAGCAGTTCTTC,CASSLTNNEQFF
TRBJ1-1,TRBV11-1,16,.,.,TGTGCCAGTATCCCCCGGGGTGCCAGTTGGAACACTGAAGCCTTCTTT,CASIPRGASWNTEAFF
TRBJ2-1,TRBV11-1,18,.,.,TGTGCCAGCAGCTCAGAATCGAGAACTAGCAGGATTGGTAATGAGCAGTTCTTC,CASSSESRTSRIGNEQFF
TRBJ2-5,TRBV4-2,15,TRBD2,.,TGTGCCTGCAGCCAAGTGACTAGCCGACAAGAGACCCAGTACTTC,CACSQVTSRQETQYF
TRBJ1-2,TRBV10-3,17,TRBD1,.,TGTGCCATCAGTGAGCCTCCAGGGACAGCAATTAACTATGGCTACACCTTC,CAISEPPGTAINYGYTF
TRBJ2-7,TRBV10-2,13,.,.,TGCGCCAGCAATGGTAGTAGGGCCGCCGAGCAGTATTTC,CASNGSRAAEQYF
TRBJ2-5,TRBV5-4,17,TRBD2,.,TGTGCCAACCGCTGGACCGCGCGAAGCGGGATGCAAGAGACCCAGTACTTC,CANRWTARSGMQETQYF
TRBJ1-2,TRBV6-1,14,.,.,TGTGCCAGCAGGACCCTGGGACTGTTTATTGCCTACACCTTC,CASRTLGLFIAYTF
TRBJ2-7,TRBV6-1,13,.,.,TGTGCCATTAATATACCACCTGGGGCCGAGCAGTACTTC,CAINIPPGAEQYF
TRBJ2-2,TRBV5-1,16,.,.,TGCGCCAGCAGCTTAGACGCCGGGGAGAACACCGGGAAGTTGTTTTTT,CASSLDAGENTGKLFF
TRBJ2-1,TRBV11-2,14,.,.,TGTGCCAGCATCTTACAGGGTTCCTACAATGAGCCTTTCTTC,CASILQGSYNEPFF
TRBJ2-3,TRBV7-9,12,TRBD1,few,TGTGCTAGCAGCCGGACAGGGGAACCCCAGTATTTT,CASSRTGEPQYF
TRBJ2-3,TRBV4-1,16,.,.,TGCGCCAGCAGCCCGTCGACGGCCTCTAGCACAAATACGCAGTATTTT,CASSPSTASSTNTQYF
TRBJ2-7,TRBV6-5,14,TRBD1,many,TGTGCCGGCAGTTACTCGGGCAGGGGGCGCGAGCAGTACTTC,CAGSYSGRGREQYF
TRBJ2-1,TRBV23-1,14,TRBD1,.,TGCGCCAGCAGAAAGCCGGACAGGCCGAATGAGCAGTTCTTC,CASRKPDRPNEQFF